These T cell receptor beta chains were read from a single sample in a study. TCRdb reprocessed the 5' RACE reads via MiXCR and lists one record per CDR3 protein. The sample yields 46,000 or so distinct CDR3 sequences, roughly 23% seen once. Material for sequencing was Tregs sorted from a lymph node. The receptors here all came from a female donor with breast cancer. The CDR3 runs from the conserved cysteine through the conserved F or W. Clone size is given for some rows only: seen once, a few or many times, or a class if the clone is expanded.

v_call	clone_size	j_call	cdr3_aa
TRBV4-2	many	TRBJ2-6	CASSQGRSGFSGANVLTF
TRBV12-3/TRBV12-4	NA	TRBJ1-1	CASSVSISGRTEAFF
TRBV20-1	few	TRBJ2-1	CSARDYVGNSYNEQFF
TRBV6-5	few	TRBJ2-7	CASRNSGSGAYEQYF
TRBV2	many	TRBJ2-2	CASRRQGGTGELFF
TRBV7-6	few	TRBJ1-1	CASSSPTGEIMNTEAFF
TRBV20-1	NA	TRBJ1-1	CSASLVMGVTEAFF
TRBV2	few	TRBJ2-7	CASRDVAREQYF
TRBV12-3/TRBV12-4	few	TRBJ2-1	CASSLGAGLAGYNEQFF
TRBV12-3/TRBV12-4	NA	TRBJ1-1	CASRRQITNTEAFF
TRBV5-1	few	TRBJ1-1	CASSFGHKFPYTLVNTEAFF
TRBV7-9	many	TRBJ2-5	CASMTELDETQYF
TRBV3-1	few	TRBJ1-1	CASSQGRGTEAFF